Below, 28 T cell receptor beta chains from the same sample are listed, as sequenced in a study of blood T cell repertoires in COVID-19. Profiled with immunoSEQ multiplex PCR; TCRdb holds only in-frame clones, not every one. The sample has fewer than 90,000 clones, roughly nine tenths seen once. Specimen: peripheral blood. The receptors were gathered from a man older than 75 in a cohort sampled during active COVID-19.

J is TRBJ2-2 and V is TRBV10-3; 7 nucleotides agree with TRBD2. Per germline, CDR1 ENHRY and CDR2 SYGVKD. This CDR3 spans 13 amino acids. V was pared by 10 bases and J by 2 bases, with 4 bases of the junction left unmatched. DNA of the CDR3: TGTGCCACCGGGGAGGGTAACACCGGGGAGCTGTTTTTT. It translates to CATGEGNTGELFF.

This chain uses TRBV7-2 with TRBJ2-7, with 7 positions matching TRBD1. The V segment lost 2 bases and the J segment 4 bases; nucleotides outside the gene matches: 2. Germline CDR1 and CDR2: SGHTA and FQGNSA. The CDR3 runs 13 residues. DNA of the CDR3: TGTGCCAGCAGCTTAACCAGGGGGTACGAGCAGTACTTC. This encodes CASSLTRGYEQYF.

This clone was seen only once. The CDR3 DNA reads as TGTGCCAGTAGACTACAACCCGAAAGGTCCCATGAGCAGTTCTTC. This encodes CASRLQPERSHEQFF. The V gene is TRBV19, the J gene TRBJ2-1; D is undetermined. CDR1 is LNHDA, CDR2 SQIVND, per germline (reference sequence). This CDR3 region has 15 residues. V lost 6 bases and J 8 bases, leaving 20 bases between the germline ends.

The chain carries TRBV9 and TRBJ1-2, with D possibly matching TRBD1 (5 bases). The CDR3 covers 12 residues. V was shortened by 9 bases and J by 8 bases, with 17 bases between the two germline ends. CDR1 and CDR2 (germline): SGDLS, YYNGEE. The CDR3 nucleotides read TGTGCCACGGCCAGGGAAGGGATCGGCTACACCTTC. Its protein is CATAREGIGYTF.

The DNA for the CDR3 is TGCGCCAGCAGCCCCGGGGGTAGCGGGGGTCCAGATACGCAGTATTTT. It yields the protein CASSPGGSGGPDTQYF. The rearrangement joins TRBV4-1 to TRBJ2-3; 9 nucleotides match TRBD2. The J segment lost 4 bases and the V segment lost 4 bases, leaving 9 bases of the junction unmatched. CDR3 length equals 16 residues. The V gene's germline CDR1 is MGHRA and CDR2 YSYEKL.

The V gene is TRBV4-1, the J gene TRBJ2-2, with 15 bases matching TRBD2. The trim removed 2 bases at V and 5 bases at J, leaving 12 bases unmatched. The V gene's germline CDR1 is MGHRA and CDR2 YSYEKL. This CDR3 comprises 20 residues. The CDR3 sequence: CASSQTAGLAGGEGTGELFF. For the CDR3, the DNA is TGCGCCAGCAGCCAAACCGCGGGACTAGCGGGGGGCGAGGGGACCGGGGAGCTGTTTTTT.

The chain combines TRBV7-2 with TRBJ2-1; 8 positions agree with TRBD1. This CDR3 has 15 amino acids. Germline V gene lookup returns CDR1 SGHTA and CDR2 FQGNSA. After removal of 2 bases from V and 8 bases from J, the junction contained 8 bases not matched to a gene. The DNA for the CDR3 is TGTGCCAGCAGCTTAAGGAGACAGGGGTACTATGAGCAGTTCTTC. Translated: CASSLRRQGYYEQFF.

This clone was detected only once. This chain joins TRBV5-6 and TRBJ2-3; D unresolved. V shed 0 bases and J shed 9 bases, with 8 bases lying between them. CDR1 and CDR2 from the germline V gene are SGHDT and YYEEEE. The CDR3 is made up of 12 amino acids. The CDR3 DNA reads as TGTGCCAGCAGCTTGGTTGGTCAGACGCAGTATTTT. Translation: CASSLVGQTQYF.

The rearrangement links TRBV5-1 to TRBJ1-4, with a tentative D call TRBD1 (5 bases). The germline V and J ends were trimmed by 4 bases and 3 bases, with 13 bases remaining between them. This CDR3 comprises 15 residues. CDR1 is SGHRS and CDR2 is YFSETQ in the germline V gene. CDR3 bases: TGCGCCAGCAGCCCCTCAGGGCTCCCTAATGAAAAACTGTTTTTT. Amino acid sequence: CASSPSGLPNEKLFF.

This chain joins TRBV11-2 and TRBJ2-7; 9 bases match TRBD1. The CDR3 loop spans 16 amino acids. CDR1 is SGHAT and CDR2 is FQNNGV in the germline V gene. Trimming removed 3 bases from V and 4 bases from J; junction bases left unmatched: 10. The CDR3 spells CASSLGQGAWAYEQYF. The CDR3 DNA reads TGTGCCAGCAGCTTGGGACAGGGCGCGTGGGCTTACGAGCAGTACTTC. Full variable domain (missing parts from reference TRBV11-2 and TRBJ2-7): EAGVAQSPRYKIIEKRQSVAFWCNPISGHATLYWYQQILGQGPKLLIQFQNNGVVDDSQLPKDRFSAERLKGVDSTLKIQPAKLEDSAVYLCASSLGQGAWAYEQYFGPGTRLTVT.

V and J are TRBV12-5 and TRBJ2-5; D may be TRBD1 (5 bases). CDR3 length equals 15 residues. Trimming took off 7 bases at V and 1 base at J, with 16 bases between the two ends. Per germline, CDR1 LGHNT and CDR2 FRNRAP. The CDR3 sequence: CASAPIFDSQETQYF. As DNA, the CDR3 is TGTGCTAGTGCCCCTATCTTCGACAGCCAAGAGACCCAGTACTTC.

The chain combines TRBV28 with TRBJ1-5, with TRBD1 matching over 9 bases. Germline V lookup: CDR1 MDHEN, CDR2 SYDVKM. J lost 3 bases, V lost 6 bases, and 12 bases had no gene match. The CDR3 has 17 residues. Here the CDR3 reads CASRIGQGMVDNQPQHF. The CDR3 nucleotides read TGTGCCAGCAGGATCGGACAGGGGATGGTAGACAATCAGCCCCAGCATTTT.

This sequence joins TRBV18 and TRBJ2-5; 10 bases fit TRBD2. This CDR3 is built from 15 residues. CDR1 is KGHSH and CDR2 is LQKENI in the germline V gene. The ends lost 2 bases at V and 2 bases at J; junction bases unmatched: 2. CDR3 region: CASSPFSGGQETQYF. CDR3 coding DNA: TGTGCCAGCTCACCATTTAGCGGGGGGCAAGAGACCCAGTACTTC.

V is TRBV9 and J is TRBJ2-1; TRBD2 agrees at 8 bases. This CDR3 is built from 15 residues. Per the germline V gene, CDR1 is SGDLS and CDR2 is YYNGEE. V lost 0 bases to trimming and J lost 7 bases; unmatched junction nucleotides: 6. The CDR3 protein is CASSVAGGLGNEQFF. The CDR3 nucleotides read TGTGCCAGCAGCGTAGCGGGGGGGCTGGGGAATGAGCAGTTCTTC. Full variable domain (missing parts from reference TRBV9 and TRBJ2-1): DSGVTQTPKHLITATGQRVTLRCSPRSGDLSVYWYQQSLDQGLQFLIQYYNGEERAKGNILERFSAQQFPDLHSELNLSSLELGDSALYFCASSVAGGLGNEQFFGPGTRLTVL.

The rearrangement joins TRBV27 to TRBJ1-4, with 10 bases fitting TRBD1. J was trimmed by 11 bases and V by 8 bases; bases with no gene match: 8. The CDR3 spans 13 residues. Germline values: CDR1 MNHEY, CDR2 SMNVEV (reference sequence). The CDR3 spells CASRPGQGTKLFF. CDR3 nucleotide sequence: TGTGCCAGCCGTCCGGGACAGGGGACTAAACTGTTTTTT.

The J gene is TRBJ1-3, the V gene TRBV5-1, with a possible D match to TRBD1 (6 bases). Trimming removed 0 bases from V and 4 bases from J, with 17 bases in between. Looked up from germline, CDR1 is SGHRS and CDR2 is YFSETQ. CDR3 length: 17 amino acids. The CDR3 bases are TGCGCCAGCAGCTTGGGTCAGACAGGTCAGACGGGAAACACCATATATTTT. Its protein is CASSLGQTGQTGNTIYF.

The chain uses TRBV6-6 and TRBJ1-5; 7 positions match TRBD1. The junction had 10 bases not matched to a gene; V was cut back by 6 bases and J by 2 bases. This CDR3 is 16 amino acids long. Germline V gene lookup returns CDR1 MNHNY and CDR2 SVGAGI (reference sequence). For the CDR3, the DNA is TGTGCCAGCAGGAAAACAGGGGTGATTGGCAATCAGCCCCAGCATTTT. This encodes CASRKTGVIGNQPQHF.

This sequence joins TRBV19 and TRBJ1-1; TRBD1 might be the D (6 bases). Germline V gene data show CDR1 as LNHDA and CDR2 as SQIVND (reference sequence). CDR3 length: 13 residues. The V and J ends lost 5 bases and 0 bases respectively, with 7 bases between them. The CDR3 DNA is TGTGCCAGTAGTGCAGGGGTGAACACTGAAGCTTTCTTT. Translated: CASSAGVNTEAFF.

This chain uses TRBV29-1 with TRBJ2-1; the match to TRBD2 covers 7 bases. CDR1 and CDR2 (germline): SQVTM, ANQGSEA. V lost 5 bases and J lost 7; bases outside the gene matches: 8. The CDR3 spans 13 residues. The CDR3 sequence is CSVYRLALNEQFF. DNA for the CDR3: TGCAGCGTTTATCGACTAGCCTTGAATGAGCAGTTCTTC.

The chain carries TRBV5-6 and TRBJ1-5, with unresolved D. The germline gives CDR1 SGHDT, CDR2 YYEEEE. Trimming shortened V by 0 bases and J by 7 bases, and 8 bases separated the two germline ends. This CDR3 has 13 amino acids. The CDR3 DNA sequence: TGTGCCAGCAGCTTGGGAGGGTGGCAGCCCCAGCATTTT. It specifies CASSLGGWQPQHF.

This chain joins TRBV6-2 or TRBV6-3 and TRBJ1-3; TRBD1 agrees at 8 bases. With V trimmed by 5 bases and J by 4 bases, 7 bases remained unmatched. This CDR3 comprises 15 residues. Looked up from germline, CDR1 is MNHEY and CDR2 is SVGEGT. CDR3 in amino acids: CASSNRQGKGNTIYF. In DNA form, the CDR3 reads TGTGCCAGCAGTAACCGACAGGGGAAAGGAAACACCATATATTTT.

V and J are TRBV27 and TRBJ1-4, with 7 bases aligning to TRBD1. There are 14 residues in the CDR3. V was clipped by 3 bases and J by 6 bases; unmatched bases: 4. Germline lookup yields CDR1 MNHEY and CDR2 SMNVEV (reference sequence). This chain's CDR3 is CASSFRDRDEKLFF. DNA of the CDR3: TGTGCCAGCAGTTTTAGAGACAGGGATGAAAAACTGTTTTTT.

The chain is built from TRBV7-8 and TRBJ1-5; tentative D call: TRBD1 (6 bases). Germline V gene sequence: CDR1 SGHVS, CDR2 FQNEAQ. The CDR3 extends over 15 amino acids. Trimming removed 2 bases from V and 4 bases from J, with 12 bases in between. This CDR3 reads CASSLLRGGNQPQHF. The CDR3 DNA reads as TGTGCCAGCAGCTTACTCAGGGGTGGTAATCAGCCCCAGCATTTT.

The chain links TRBV7-9 to TRBJ2-6; TRBD1 might be the D (6 bases). The CDR3 loop spans 16 amino acids. Germline V CDR1 and CDR2: SEHNR, FQNEAQ (reference sequence). V lost 5 bases and J 4 bases, leaving 15 bases between the germline ends. CDR3 residues: CASSILQGLGANVLTF. CDR3 DNA: TGTGCCAGCAGCATCTTACAGGGTTTGGGGGCCAACGTCCTGACTTTC.

The CDR3 loop reads CASSYSAKYNSPLHF. Here the CDR3 DNA reads TGTGCCAGCAGTTACTCAGCCAAATATAATTCACCCCTCCACTTT. The chain has TRBV6-5 and TRBJ1-6; D gene unclear. V dropped 0 bases and J dropped 4 bases, with 7 bases sitting between them. CDR1 is MNHEY, CDR2 SVGAGI, per germline. CDR3 length: 15 amino acids.

The rearrangement uses TRBV18 and TRBJ2-5; 9 bases match TRBD1. J gave up 0 bases and V 5 bases, and 4 bases lay outside the gene matches. This CDR3 has 15 amino acids. Germline V gene sequence: CDR1 KGHSH, CDR2 LQKENI. This CDR3 is CASSSRQGDQETQYF. As DNA, the CDR3 is TGTGCCAGCTCATCAAGACAGGGGGACCAAGAGACCCAGTACTTC.

This clone came up once. The chain is built from TRBV3-1 (or the pseudogene TRBV3-2) and TRBJ2-3, with TRBD1 identical over 8 bases. CDR3 length equals 16 residues. Trimming took 4 bases from V and 3 from J; bases not matched to a gene: 9. Germline CDR1 reads LGHDT; CDR2 reads YNNKEL (reference sequence). This CDR3 reads CASSRDRPGSTDTQYF. CDR3 DNA sequence: TGTGCCAGCAGCCGGGACAGGCCTGGTAGTACAGATACGCAGTATTTT.

The chain joins TRBV5-5 to TRBJ1-2; the D gene is possibly TRBD1 (5 bases). Germline assignment: CDR1 SGHKS and CDR2 YYEKEE (reference sequence). V was pared by 5 bases and J by 4 bases, with 18 bases between. The CDR3 totals 15 residues. The CDR3 reads CASSSSGAPSYGYTF. The CDR3, as DNA: TGTGCCAGCAGTAGCAGCGGGGCGCCTAGCTATGGCTACACCTTC.